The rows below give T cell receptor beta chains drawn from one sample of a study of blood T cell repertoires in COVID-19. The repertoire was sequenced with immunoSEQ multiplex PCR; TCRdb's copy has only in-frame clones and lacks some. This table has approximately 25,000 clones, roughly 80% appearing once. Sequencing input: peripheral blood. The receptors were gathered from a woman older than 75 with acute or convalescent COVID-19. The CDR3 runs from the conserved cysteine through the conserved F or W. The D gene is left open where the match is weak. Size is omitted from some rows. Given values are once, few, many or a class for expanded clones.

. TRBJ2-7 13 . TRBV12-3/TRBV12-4 TGTGCCAGCACCGCGTACGGGGAACACGAGCAGTACTTC CASTAYGEHEQYF
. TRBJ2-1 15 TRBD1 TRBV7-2 TGTGCCAGCACCCAGACAGGGGCTTCCTACAATGAGCAGTTCTTC CASTQTGASYNEQFF
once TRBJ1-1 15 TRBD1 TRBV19 TGTGCCAGTACGGACAGGGCCTTCATGAACACTGAAGCTTTCTTT CASTDRAFMNTEAFF
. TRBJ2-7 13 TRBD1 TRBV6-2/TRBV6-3 TGTGCCAGCAGCACCGGGACAGGCTACGAGCAGTACTTC CASSTGTGYEQYF
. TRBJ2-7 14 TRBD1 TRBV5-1 TGCGCCAGCGCCGGGACAGGGGGCTCGAACGAGCAGTACTTC CASAGTGGSNEQYF
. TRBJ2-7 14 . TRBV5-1 TGCGCCAGCAGCTTGGTCGGGTCGATCTACGAGCAGTACTTC CASSLVGSIYEQYF
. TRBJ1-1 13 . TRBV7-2 TGTGCCAGCAGCTTCCGGGGGGGCGCTGAAGCTTTCTTT CASSFRGGAEAFF
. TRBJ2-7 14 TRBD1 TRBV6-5 TGTGCCAGCTCGACGACAGGGGGCTCCTACGAGCAGTACTTC CASSTTGGSYEQYF
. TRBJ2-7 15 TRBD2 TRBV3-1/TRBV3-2 TGTGCCAGCAGCCAGGGAGGGACCGGCAAGGGGGAGCAGTACTTC CASSQGGTGKGEQYF
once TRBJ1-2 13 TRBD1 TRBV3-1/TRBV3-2 TGTGCCAGCAGGGGACAGGGCACCCATGGCTACACCTTC CASRGQGTHGYTF
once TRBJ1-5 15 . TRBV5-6 TGTGCCAGCAGCTTGGCGCAGTTTCCCAATCAGCCCCAGCATTTT CASSLAQFPNQPQHF
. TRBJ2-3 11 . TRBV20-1 TGCAGTGCTAGCCAGACAGATACGCAGTATTTT CSASQTDTQYF
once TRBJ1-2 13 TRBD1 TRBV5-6 TGTGCCAGCAGCCCGAGGACAGGGGTTACCTACACCTTC CASSPRTGVTYTF
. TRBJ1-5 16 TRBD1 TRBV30 TGTGCCTGGAGCCGGGACAGGGGTCATGGCAATCAGCCCCAGCATTTT CAWSRDRGHGNQPQHF
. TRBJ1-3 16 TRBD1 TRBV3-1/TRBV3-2 TGTGCCAGCAGTCACCGACAGGGAGGCTCTGGAAACACCATATATTTT CASSHRQGGSGNTIYF
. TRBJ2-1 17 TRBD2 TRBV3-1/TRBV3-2 TGTGCCAGCAGCCAATTTCAGACTAGCGGGGGCTACAATGAGCAGTTCTTC CASSQFQTSGGYNEQFF
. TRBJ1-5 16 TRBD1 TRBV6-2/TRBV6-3 TGTGCCAGCAGTTACCCTACAGGGGGCGGTGGTCAGCCCCAGCATTTT CASSYPTGGGGQPQHF